A few counts support the clone carrying this TCR beta chain. This sample stems from a study of human T cells and chemical hapten exposure. Time point here: patch test 1, 2 weeks after DPC sensitization. Indicated treatment: therapeutic diphenylcyclopropenone sensitization with weekly scalp DPC. Suited to DPC and affected by alopecia, the donors ranged from 18 to 70 years old. TCRdb used MiXCR to reprocess the RACE reads, holding one entry per CDR3 protein. The table shows around 110,000 distinct CDR3 sequences, with roughly 12% occurring only once. This CDR3 region has 15 residues. V was trimmed by 2 bases and J by 6 bases, leaving 14 bases between them.

The source is a woman in her forties or fifties with alopecia areata. Some clones in this sample may be carry-over from other donors' samples. The J gene is TRBJ2-1, the V gene TRBV12-3 or TRBV12-4; D remains ambiguous. Here the sequenced sample was whole blood, taken in connection with sensitization to the hapten diphenylcyclopropenone (DPC). This CDR3 reads CASSLSGAQVNEQFF. The CDR3 bases are TGTGCCAGCAGTTTATCCGGAGCACAAGTCAATGAGCAGTTCTTC.